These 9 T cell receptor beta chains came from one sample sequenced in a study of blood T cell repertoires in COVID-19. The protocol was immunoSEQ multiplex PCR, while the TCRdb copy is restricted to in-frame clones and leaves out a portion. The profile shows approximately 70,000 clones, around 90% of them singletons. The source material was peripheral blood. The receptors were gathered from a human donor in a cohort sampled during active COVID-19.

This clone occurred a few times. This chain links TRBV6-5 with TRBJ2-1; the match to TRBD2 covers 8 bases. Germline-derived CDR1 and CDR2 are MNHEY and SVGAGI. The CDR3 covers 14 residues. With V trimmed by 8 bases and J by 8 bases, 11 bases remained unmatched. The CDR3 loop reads CASLYEREIDEQFF. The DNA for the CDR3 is TGTGCCAGCCTTTACGAGCGGGAGATCGATGAGCAGTTCTTC.

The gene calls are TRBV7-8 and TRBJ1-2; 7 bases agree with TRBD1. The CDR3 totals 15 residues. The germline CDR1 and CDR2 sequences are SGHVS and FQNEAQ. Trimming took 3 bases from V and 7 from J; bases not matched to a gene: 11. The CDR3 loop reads CASSFQTGSGGGYTF. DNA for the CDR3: TGTGCCAGCAGCTTTCAGACAGGGAGTGGAGGTGGCTACACCTTC. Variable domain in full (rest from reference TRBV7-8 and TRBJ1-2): GAGVSQSPRYKVAKRGQDVALRCDPISGHVSLFWYQQALGQGPEFLTYFQNEAQLDKSGLPSDRFFAERPEGSVSTLKIQRTQQEDSAVYLCASSFQTGSGGGYTFGSGTRLTVV.

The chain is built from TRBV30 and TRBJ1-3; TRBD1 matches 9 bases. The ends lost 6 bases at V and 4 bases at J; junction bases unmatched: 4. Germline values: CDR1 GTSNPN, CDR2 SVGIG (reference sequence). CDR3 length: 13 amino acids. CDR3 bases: TGTGCCTGCGAACAGGGGGCCGGAAACACCATATATTTT. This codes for CACEQGAGNTIYF. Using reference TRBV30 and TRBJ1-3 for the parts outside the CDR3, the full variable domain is SQTIHQWPATLVQPVGSPLSLECTVEGTSNPNLYWYRQAAGRGLQLLFYSVGIGQISSEVPQNLSASRPQDRQFILSSKKLLLSDSGFYLCACEQGAGNTIYFGEGSWLTVV.

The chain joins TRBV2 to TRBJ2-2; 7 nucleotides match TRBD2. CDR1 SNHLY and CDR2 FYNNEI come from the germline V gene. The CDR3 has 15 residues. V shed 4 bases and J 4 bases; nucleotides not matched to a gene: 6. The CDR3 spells CASSGSTSLTGELFF. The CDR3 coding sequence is TGTGCCAGCAGTGGGTCGACTAGCCTCACCGGGGAGCTGTTTTTT.

The CDR3 reads CASSVSGGADTQYF. The CDR3 DNA sequence: TGTGCCAGCAGCGTTAGCGGGGGAGCAGATACGCAGTATTTT. J is TRBJ2-3 and V is TRBV7-2; 9 bases map to TRBD2. This CDR3 is 14 amino acids long. Germline V gene data show CDR1 as SGHTA and CDR2 as FQGNSA. The V and J ends lost 5 bases and 4 bases, in that order; junction bases with no gene match: 4.

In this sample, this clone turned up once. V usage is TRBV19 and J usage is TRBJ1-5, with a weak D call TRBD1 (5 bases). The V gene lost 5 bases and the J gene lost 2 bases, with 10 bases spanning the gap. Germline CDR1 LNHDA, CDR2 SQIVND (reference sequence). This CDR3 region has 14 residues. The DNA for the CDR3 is TGTGCCAGTAGTTCCACGACAGGCAATCAGCCCCAGCATTTT. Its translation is CASSSTTGNQPQHF.

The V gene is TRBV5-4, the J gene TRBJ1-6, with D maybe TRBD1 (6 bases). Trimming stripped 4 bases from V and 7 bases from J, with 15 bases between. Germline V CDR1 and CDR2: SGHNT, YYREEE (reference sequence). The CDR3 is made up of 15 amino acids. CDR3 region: CASSPGGGGNSPLHF. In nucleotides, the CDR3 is TGTGCCAGCAGCCCGGGGGGGGGCGGGAATTCACCCCTCCACTTT.

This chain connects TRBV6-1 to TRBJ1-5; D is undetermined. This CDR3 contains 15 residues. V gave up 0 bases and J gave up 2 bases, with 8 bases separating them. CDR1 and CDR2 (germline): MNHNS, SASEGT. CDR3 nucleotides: TGTGCCAGCAGTGAAGCGTCAGAAGGCAATCAGCCCCAGCATTTT. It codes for CASSEASEGNQPQHF.

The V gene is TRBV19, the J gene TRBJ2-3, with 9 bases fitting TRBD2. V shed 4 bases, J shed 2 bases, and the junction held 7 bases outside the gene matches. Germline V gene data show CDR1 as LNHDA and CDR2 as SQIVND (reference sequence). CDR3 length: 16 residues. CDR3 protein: CASSSPSGGITDTQYF. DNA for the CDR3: TGTGCCAGTAGTAGCCCAAGCGGGGGGATCACAGATACGCAGTATTTT.